Below, 22 T cell receptor beta chains from the same sample are listed, as sequenced in a study of identical twins. TCRdb itself ran the 5' RACE reads through MiXCR, one entry per CDR3 protein. The repertoire holds under 250,000 distinct CDR3 sequences, with 9.5% to 15% as singletons. These data are also associated with another study on yellow fever vaccine responses in identical twins.

What was sequenced was memory (CD45RO+) T cells sorted from blood. These receptors originate from a woman under 30 in good health.

The chain joins TRBV20-1 to TRBJ1-2, with D perhaps TRBD1 (6 bases). This CDR3 region has 17 residues. The ends were cut back, 3 bases at V and 2 bases at J, with 22 bases in the middle. The germline V gene encodes CDR1 DFQATT and CDR2 SNEGSKA (reference sequence). The CDR3 is CSASPGGGEKRNYGYTF. CDR3 DNA sequence: TGCAGTGCTAGTCCCGGTGGGGGCGAGAAAAGAAACTATGGCTACACCTTC.

This clonotype was detected ten times or more. CDR3 amino acids: CSVQSGTGGSEQYF. The CDR3 region has the DNA TGCAGCGTTCAGTCCGGGACAGGGGGGTCCGAGCAGTACTTC. This sequence joins TRBV29-1 and TRBJ2-7; 11 bases map to TRBD1. This CDR3 is built from 14 residues. Germline trimming cut 5 bases from V and 6 bases from J; bases unmatched to any gene: 9. Per the germline V gene, CDR1 is SQVTM and CDR2 is ANQGSEA.

This clonotype was counted between two and nine times. The genes are TRBV3-1 and TRBJ1-6; D gene uncertain. CDR3 size: 14 residues. The V gene's germline CDR1 is LGHDT and CDR2 YNNKEL (reference sequence). With 4 bases removed from V and 8 bases from J, the gap between germline ends came to 12 bases. CDR3 loop: CASSPAGDYSPLHF. The CDR3, as DNA: TGTGCCAGCAGCCCTGCCGGAGATTATTCACCCCTCCACTTT.

At least ten counts were recorded for this clonotype. The chain combines TRBV12-3 or TRBV12-4 with TRBJ2-2; D gene ambiguous. This CDR3 spans 13 amino acids. V lost 2 bases, J lost 6 bases, and 7 bases lay in between. The chain's CDR3 is CASSLYGAGELFF. CDR3 DNA: TGTGCCAGCAGTTTATATGGGGCCGGGGAGCTGTTTTTT.

This clonotype was detected only a few times. The gene calls are TRBV5-1 and TRBJ1-3, with D perhaps TRBD1 (5 bases). Trimming pared 4 bases from V and 0 bases from J, leaving 11 bases between. CDR3 length: 15 amino acids. Germline CDR1 SGHRS, CDR2 YFSETQ. The CDR3 sequence: CASSRTPSSGNTIYF. DNA for the CDR3: TGCGCCAGCAGCAGGACACCCAGCTCTGGAAACACCATATATTTT.

This clonotype was counted many times. CDR3 DNA sequence: TGTGCCAGCAGCCCCGACAGGGGGCCCACAGATACGCAGTATTTT. It encodes CASSPDRGPTDTQYF. This rearrangement joins TRBV7-2 to TRBJ2-3; TRBD1 matches 10 bases. This CDR3 is 15 amino acids long. The germline CDR1 and CDR2 sequences are SGHTA and FQGNSA. V lost 5 bases to trimming and J lost 2 bases; unmatched junction nucleotides: 4.

The chain links TRBV20-1 to TRBJ2-3; D is perhaps TRBD1 or TRBD2 (5 bases each). The ends were cut back, 2 bases at V and 5 bases at J, with 23 bases in the middle. The germline V gene has CDR1 DFQATT and CDR2 SNEGSKA (reference sequence). There are 17 residues in the CDR3. The CDR3 reads CSARLPGMGVSGDTQYF. In DNA, the CDR3 is TGCAGTGCTAGACTTCCTGGCATGGGGGTATCGGGAGATACGCAGTATTTT.

Only a few counts were recorded for this clonotype. The genes are TRBV7-2 and TRBJ2-5; tentatively, D is TRBD1 (5 bases). CDR1 SGHTA and CDR2 FQGNSA come from the germline V gene. V was shortened by 5 bases and J by 0 bases, with 10 bases between the two germline ends. This CDR3 has 14 amino acids. The CDR3 loop reads CASSLGHYQETQYF. CDR3 coding DNA: TGTGCCAGCAGCCTTGGACACTACCAAGAGACCCAGTACTTC. Filled out from reference TRBV7-2 and TRBJ2-5, the complete variable domain reads GAGVSQSPSNKVTEKGKDVELRCDPISGHTALYWYRQSLGQGLEFLIYFQGNSAPDKSGLPSDRFSAERTGGSVSTLTIQRTQQEDSAVYLCASSLGHYQETQYFGPGTRLLVL.

The rearrangement uses TRBV3-1 and TRBJ2-5, with TRBD2 matching 7 bases. Germline CDR1 is LGHDT and CDR2 is YNNKEL (reference sequence). Trimming at V came to 6 bases and at J to 2 bases, leaving 6 bases not matched to a gene. There are 14 residues in the CDR3. CDR3 sequence (DNA): TGTGCCAGCAGTCTACTAGCGACACAAGAGACCCAGTACTTC. This translates into CASSLLATQETQYF.

This clonotype was detected only a few times. This chain links TRBV5-4 with TRBJ2-1, with 7 bases aligning to TRBD2. J was trimmed by 4 bases and V by 0 bases; bases with no gene match: 7. This CDR3 spans 16 amino acids. Germline V gene lookup returns CDR1 SGHNT and CDR2 YYREEE (reference sequence). CDR3: CASSLGAPGGYNEQFF. CDR3 nucleotides: TGTGCCAGCAGCTTGGGGGCCCCCGGGGGGTACAATGAGCAGTTCTTC. Based on the CDR3 plus reference TRBV5-4 and TRBJ2-1, the full variable domain is ETGVTQSPTHLIKTRGQQVTLRCSSQSGHNTVSWYQQALGQGPQFIFQYYREEENGRGNFPPRFSGLQFPNYSSELNVNALELDDSALYLCASSLGAPGGYNEQFFGPGTRLTVL.

This clonotype was counted between two and nine times. V and J are TRBV6-1 and TRBJ2-5; 11 bases agree with TRBD2. The trim removed 6 bases at V and 2 bases at J, leaving 11 bases unmatched. The CDR3 has 17 amino acids. Germline CDR1 MNHNS, CDR2 SASEGT. CDR3 bases: TGTGCCAGCAGGGGTTGGGGACTAGCGGAGACACAAGAGACCCAGTACTTC. Protein: CASRGWGLAETQETQYF.

The chain employs TRBV28 and TRBJ2-7, with TRBD2 matching over 11 bases. J was trimmed by 0 bases and V by 6 bases; bases with no gene match: 10. This CDR3 region has 17 residues. Germline CDR1 MDHEN, CDR2 SYDVKM. DNA of the CDR3: TGTGCCAGCAGCCGCGGGACTAGCGGCCGCCTCTCCTACGAGCAGTACTTC. This gives the protein CASSRGTSGRLSYEQYF.

This chain joins TRBV7-2 and TRBJ2-7; the D call may be TRBD1 or TRBD2 (5 bases each). This CDR3 is built from 13 residues. The V and J ends lost 6 bases and 4 bases respectively, with 13 bases between them. The germline V gene encodes CDR1 SGHTA and CDR2 FQGNSA. CDR3 nucleotide sequence: TGTGCCAGCAGGTTGGGACGGGATTACGAGCAGTACTTC. Its protein product is CASRLGRDYEQYF.

V usage is TRBV7-9 and J usage is TRBJ2-5, with 10 bases that match TRBD2. With 3 bases clipped from V and 6 bases from J, the junction kept 7 bases outside the gene matches. The CDR3 is made up of 15 amino acids. Germline V CDR1 and CDR2: SEHNR, FQNEAQ (reference sequence). The CDR3 DNA follows: TGTGCCAGCAGCTTTTTGAGCGGGGGGGCGAAGACCCAGTACTTC. It encodes CASSFLSGGAKTQYF.

This chain uses TRBV3-1 with TRBJ2-7; 8 bases fit TRBD2. CDR1 LGHDT and CDR2 YNNKEL come from the germline V gene (reference sequence). V was pared by 8 bases and J by 6 bases, with 12 bases of the junction left unmatched. The CDR3 is 14 residues long. The CDR3 spells CASESGSVLGEQYF. The CDR3 region has the DNA TGTGCCAGCGAAAGCGGGAGCGTCCTCGGCGAGCAGTACTTC.

V gene TRBV13 combines with J gene TRBJ2-2, with no clear D. Trimming pared 1 base from V and 6 bases from J, leaving 6 bases between. Germline loops: CDR1 PRHDT, CDR2 FYEKMQ (reference sequence). The CDR3 totals 13 residues. The CDR3 reads CASSLDGAGELFF. CDR3 nucleotide sequence: TGTGCCAGCAGCTTAGATGGGGCCGGGGAGCTGTTTTTT.

A few counts support this clonotype. In nucleotides, the CDR3 is TGTGCCAGCAGCTTAGAGTGGCGGAGGGACCAAGAGACCCAGTACTTC. Its translation: CASSLEWRRDQETQYF. V and J are TRBV7-9 and TRBJ2-5; weak D call: TRBD2 (6 bases). The CDR3 extends over 16 amino acids. Germline assignment: CDR1 SEHNR and CDR2 FQNEAQ (reference sequence). Trimming removed 1 base from V and 0 bases from J, with 12 bases in between.

This clonotype was detected once. This chain uses TRBV7-6 with TRBJ1-2, with TRBD1 matching 7 bases. V was clipped by 1 base and J by 4 bases; unmatched bases: 6. Germline CDR1 is SGHVS and CDR2 is FNYEAQ. This CDR3 spans 15 amino acids. The CDR3 DNA is TGTGCCAGCAGCTTAGACGCAGGGGGTCCCTATGGCTACACCTTC. Translated, it gives CASSLDAGGPYGYTF.

V is TRBV28 and J is TRBJ2-7, with D possibly being TRBD1 (6 bases). The CDR3 has 14 amino acids. Germline-derived CDR1 and CDR2 are MDHEN and SYDVKM. V was trimmed by 7 bases and J by 5 bases, leaving 18 bases between them. For the CDR3, the DNA is TGTGCCAGCAACCGGGACATATCTATTGACGAGCAGTACTTC. This sequence encodes CASNRDISIDEQYF.

This clonotype was observed a few times. This chain connects TRBV6-1 to TRBJ2-1; D gene ambiguous. V lost 1 base and J lost 10, with 11 bases in between. The CDR3 runs 13 residues. Looked up from germline, CDR1 is MNHNS and CDR2 is SASEGT. CDR3 coding DNA: TGTGCCAGCAGTGAAGGGGCCTATGGGGAGCAGTTCTTC. As protein: CASSEGAYGEQFF.

The chain is built from TRBV9 and TRBJ2-2; 7 bases line up with TRBD2. The CDR3 runs to 16 residues. Germline CDR1 reads SGDLS; CDR2 reads YYNGEE. Losses at the gene ends were 1 base for V and 2 bases for J; bases not matched to a gene: 5. This CDR3 reads CASSVTGTTNTGELFF. The DNA of the CDR3 is TGTGCCAGCAGCGTAACCGGGACTACCAACACCGGGGAGCTGTTTTTT. The whole variable domain, filled in from reference TRBV9 and TRBJ2-2, reads DSGVTQTPKHLITATGQRVTLRCSPRSGDLSVYWYQQSLDQGLQFLIQYYNGEERAKGNILERFSAQQFPDLHSELNLSSLELGDSALYFCASSVTGTTNTGELFFGEGSRLTVL.

This clonotype has more than one count but fewer than ten. V is TRBV27 and J is TRBJ1-6; D is possibly TRBD1 (5 bases). This CDR3 has 13 residues. Germline-derived CDR1 and CDR2 are MNHEY and SMNVEV (reference sequence). The V gene lost 5 bases and the J gene lost 5 bases, with 7 bases spanning the gap. In DNA form, the CDR3 reads TGTGCCAGCAGTAGGGGAGATAATTCACCCCTCCACTTT. It encodes CASSRGDNSPLHF.